This is a list of T cell receptor beta chains from one sample in a study of T cell responses to AZD1222 COVID-19 vaccine. Sequencing was performed with immunoSEQ multiplex PCR; in TCRdb, only in-frame clones are kept and a portion is missing. Of roughly 50,000 clones listed, about 74% are singletons. The starting material was peripheral blood, obtained on day 0 of AZD1222 vaccination. The receptor source for this set is an adult in good health. CDR3s leave out the opening cysteine and the closing phenylalanine or tryptophan.

v_call: TRBV6-5; cdr3_aa: ASRRRDGNEKLF
v_call: TRBV5-4; cdr3_aa: ASSLGGGRNTEAF
v_call: TRBV27; cdr3_aa: ASSLSRAGAGYGYT
v_call: TRBV20-1; cdr3_aa: SASETANPNQPQH
v_call: TRBV15; cdr3_aa: ATSRGRGGQGHYGYT
v_call: TRBV2; cdr3_aa: ASSVGQPGVYEQY
v_call: TRBV3-1/TRBV3-2; cdr3_aa: ASRRSEGGNTIY
v_call: TRBV2; cdr3_aa: ASTTGQGDTEAF
v_call: TRBV18; cdr3_aa: ASSSHRGLQETQY
v_call: TRBV11-2; cdr3_aa: ASSLGENRDFGDTQY
v_call: TRBV27; cdr3_aa: ASRKTGEGGYT
v_call: TRBV5-8; cdr3_aa: ASSPGTGRSQPQH
v_call: TRBV11-2; cdr3_aa: ASSLGARSNQPQH
v_call: TRBV5-1; cdr3_aa: ASSLGKRNTEAF
v_call: TRBV7-9; cdr3_aa: ASSSREEGKTEAF
v_call: TRBV7-3; cdr3_aa: ASSPLGGHEQF
v_call: TRBV27; cdr3_aa: ASSRTGSHSGNTIY
v_call: TRBV10-1; cdr3_aa: ASSDYGKETQY
v_call: TRBV7-2; cdr3_aa: ASSGLAGGGDEQF
v_call: TRBV19; cdr3_aa: ASSRRAGNSYNEQF
v_call: TRBV18; cdr3_aa: ASSPFSANQETQY
v_call: TRBV7-9; cdr3_aa: ASSYTGKDEQY
v_call: TRBV2; cdr3_aa: ASTPRARGGTEAF